This is a list of T cell receptor beta chains from one sample in a study of blood T cell repertoires in COVID-19. Libraries were prepared by immunoSEQ multiplex PCR; TCRdb keeps only in-frame clonotypes and omits some of them. The table has approximately 140,000 clones, about 83% seen once. Sequenced input: PBMCs or T cells enriched from blood (not recorded which). These receptors were collected from a woman aged 50 to 65 who had been exposed to COVID-19. CDR3s include the opening cysteine and the closing phenylalanine or tryptophan. The D gene is left open where the match is weak. Size is omitted from some rows. Given values are once, few, many or a class for expanded clones.

clone size	V gene	D gene	J gene	CDR3 DNA	CDR3 protein
NA	TRBV4-3	TRBD2	TRBJ2-1	TGCGCCAGCAGCCAAGGTCTAGCGGACAATGAGCAGTTCTTC	CASSQGLADNEQFF
NA	TRBV4-3	TRBD2	TRBJ2-1	TGCGCCAGCAGCAGACTAGCAAATGAGCAGTTCTTC	CASSRLANEQFF
NA	TRBV5-1	TRBD1	TRBJ2-7	TGCGCCAGCAGTTTCGACAGGGCGTTCTACGAGCAGTACTTC	CASSFDRAFYEQYF
once	TRBV27	NA	TRBJ1-2	TGTGCCAGCACCAACGACAGATGGATGAGCTACACCTTC	CASTNDRWMSYTF
once	TRBV29-1	NA	TRBJ1-1	TGCAGCGTTGCTGGAGCGAACACTGAAGCTTTCTTT	CSVAGANTEAFF
NA	TRBV2	NA	TRBJ1-5	TGTGCCAGCAGTTTAACACCGCCCCAGCATTTT	CASSLTPPQHF
NA	TRBV11-2	TRBD1	TRBJ2-1	TGTGCCAGCAGCTTCCAGGGGGCTAAAAGTGATGAGCAGTTCTTC	CASSFQGAKSDEQFF
few	TRBV11-2	NA	TRBJ1-1	TGTGCCAGCATCGTCCGGGGATTTGAAGCTTTCTTT	CASIVRGFEAFF
few	TRBV10-3	TRBD2	TRBJ2-2	TGTGCCATCAGCGTTTTGCGGGGGGCCAAGTCCGGGGAGCTGTTTTTT	CAISVLRGAKSGELFF
NA	TRBV7-9	NA	TRBJ1-1	TGTGCCAGCAGCTTAGGGAGGGTCATGAACACTGAAGCTTTCTTT	CASSLGRVMNTEAFF
few	TRBV5-6	NA	TRBJ1-2	TGTGCCAGCAGGCGTCTGAGCGGGACAAAATATGGCTACACCTTC	CASRRLSGTKYGYTF
once	TRBV14	NA	TRBJ1-2	TGTGCCAGCAGCCGGACTGAATGGGGTGGCTACACCTTC	CASSRTEWGGYTF
NA	TRBV7-2	TRBD2	TRBJ2-3	TGTGCCAGCAGCCTCCAAGGGACTAGCGGGGGTGATACGCAGTATTTT	CASSLQGTSGGDTQYF
NA	TRBV27	TRBD1	TRBJ1-6	TGTGCCAGCAGCCCCGGGACAGGGGGCTCACCCCTCCACTTT	CASSPGTGGSPLHF
NA	TRBV5-1	TRBD2	TRBJ2-1	TGCGCCAGCAGCTTGTGGATGCGGGGGGACTTCAATGAGCAGTTCTTC	CASSLWMRGDFNEQFF
NA	TRBV12-3/TRBV12-4	NA	TRBJ1-1	TGTGCCAGCATCACGACAGGTCAAGCTTTCTTT	CASITTGQAFF
NA	TRBV4-3	TRBD2	TRBJ2-3	TGCGCCAGCAGCCCACGGGACCTTCAGCGGGAGAGTGACACAGATACGCAGTATTTT	CASSPRDLQRESDTDTQYF
NA	TRBV27	TRBD1	TRBJ1-1	TGTGCCAGCAGTTTCAGGGGGGCTGGCGTAGACGCTTTCTTT	CASSFRGAGVDAFF
NA	TRBV11-2	NA	TRBJ2-4	TGTGCCAGCAGCTTTCCTGGCAGGGGTGTCAAAAACATTCAGTACTTC	CASSFPGRGVKNIQYF
few	TRBV14	NA	TRBJ1-2	TGTGCCAGCAGCCAGAGCCTGGCGGAGGCTGGCTACACCTTC	CASSQSLAEAGYTF
many	TRBV6-2/TRBV6-3	TRBD2	TRBJ2-7	TGTGCCAGCAGTGGGACTAGCGGGAGTTTCGACGAGCAGTACTTC	CASSGTSGSFDEQYF
NA	TRBV10-3	TRBD2	TRBJ2-1	TGTGCCATCAGTGAGTCGGGGACTAGCGGGACTAGCAATGAGCAGTTCTTC	CAISESGTSGTSNEQFF
NA	TRBV7-2	NA	TRBJ2-3	TGTGCCAGCAGGCCGGGGAGCACAGATACGCAGTATTTT	CASRPGSTDTQYF
NA	TRBV19	NA	TRBJ1-6	TGTGCCAGTAGATGGGAGGGGAGGGATTCACCCCTCCACTTT	CASRWEGRDSPLHF
NA	TRBV5-1	NA	TRBJ2-7	TGCGCCAGCAGCTTGGTGTTAGCCAACTCCTACGAGCAGTACTTC	CASSLVLANSYEQYF
once	TRBV7-6	NA	TRBJ1-3	TGTGCCAGCAGCTCCACGCAGGACACCATATATTTT	CASSSTQDTIYF
NA	TRBV4-3	NA	TRBJ2-7	TGCGCCAGCAGCCAATTTGTGCAGCTGGTGGGGAGCTCCTACGAGCAGTACTTC	CASSQFVQLVGSSYEQYF
NA	TRBV9	NA	TRBJ1-4	TGTGCCAGCAGCGAGACCGCAGGGGTAAGGGAAAAACTGTTTTTT	CASSETAGVREKLFF
NA	TRBV15	NA	TRBJ1-3	TGTGCCACCAGCAGGGGAGGCGGAAACACCATATATTTT	CATSRGGGNTIYF
once	TRBV30	NA	TRBJ2-1	TGTGCCTGGAGGGGCAGTACCCCCTTCAATAACAATGAGCAGTTCTTC	CAWRGSTPFNNNEQFF
NA	TRBV9	TRBD2	TRBJ2-1	TGTGCCAGCAGCGTAGCGGGGGGGACTAGCAATGAGCAGTTCTTC	CASSVAGGTSNEQFF
few	TRBV15	NA	TRBJ1-2	TGTGCCACCAGCAGCAGACAGCCTATTCTCTATGGCTACACCTTC	CATSSRQPILYGYTF
NA	TRBV11-2	NA	TRBJ2-1	TGTGCCAGCAGCTTTGAAGTGGGAGGCCCCTCCTACAATGAGCAGTTCTTC	CASSFEVGGPSYNEQFF
NA	TRBV12-5	NA	TRBJ1-5	TGTGCTAGTGGTGTCCGGGGGATTCAGCCCCAGCATTTT	CASGVRGIQPQHF
NA	TRBV6-5	NA	TRBJ1-4	TGTGCCAGCAGTTACCGGAGGGATAGTGAAAAACTGTTTTTT	CASSYRRDSEKLFF
NA	TRBV4-1	NA	TRBJ2-5	TGCGCCAGCAGCCAAGAGGCCGGGGAGACCCAGTACTTC	CASSQEAGETQYF
NA	TRBV5-6	NA	TRBJ1-5	TGTGCCAGCAGCTTGGCCGGACGGGGTTATCAGCCCCAGCATTTT	CASSLAGRGYQPQHF
NA	TRBV6-6	NA	TRBJ1-6	TGTGCCAGCAGTAATCCGAATTCACCCCTCCACTTT	CASSNPNSPLHF
NA	TRBV11-1	TRBD1	TRBJ1-1	TGTGCCAGCAGCCGATACAGGGGACAGGGGGCTGAAGCTTTCTTT	CASSRYRGQGAEAFF
NA	TRBV9	NA	TRBJ1-1	TGTGCCAGCAGCTCCCACCCGGTTGCAACGACTGAAGCTTTCTTT	CASSSHPVATTEAFF
NA	TRBV19	NA	TRBJ1-1	TGTGCCAGTAGTACCCAACAGGGCTCCAACACTGAAGCTTTCTTT	CASSTQQGSNTEAFF
NA	TRBV10-2	NA	TRBJ2-1	TGCGCCAGCGGGACCGGAGGGCCGAATGAGCAGTTCTTC	CASGTGGPNEQFF
NA	TRBV11-2	TRBD2	TRBJ2-5	TGTGCCAGCAGCTTACCCCTTCTAGCGGGGCGACAAGAGACCCAGTACTTC	CASSLPLLAGRQETQYF
NA	TRBV11-2	NA	TRBJ2-5	TGTGCCAGCACAGGGGGGGAGACCCAGTACTTC	CASTGGETQYF
once	TRBV5-1	TRBD2	TRBJ2-7	TGCGCCAGCAGCTTCCCCGGGACTAGCGGATCCTACGAGCAGTACTTC	CASSFPGTSGSYEQYF
NA	TRBV27	NA	TRBJ1-1	TGTGCCAGCAGCCGAGTACCTTTGGGGCATGAAGCTTTCTTT	CASSRVPLGHEAFF
NA	TRBV5-1	NA	TRBJ1-2	TGCGCCAGCAGCACTTCAGGGGATTATGGCTACACCTTC	CASSTSGDYGYTF
NA	TRBV6-5	TRBD2	TRBJ2-7	TGTGCCAGCAGTTACCCGGGACTAGCGCGATACGAGCAGTACTTC	CASSYPGLARYEQYF
NA	TRBV6-5	NA	TRBJ1-3	TGTGCCAGCAGTTCCCAAAGCACAGGGTTTCAAAACACCATATATTTT	CASSSQSTGFQNTIYF
NA	TRBV6-5	NA	TRBJ2-4	TGTGCCAGCACCCCGGGGCGGGGCGTCCAGTACTTC	CASTPGRGVQYF